This TCR beta chain is drawn from a study of T-cell memory formation after mild COVID-19. The overall study: TCR clustering was largely donor specific.

UMIs and sample barcodes were carried by the TCR alpha and TCR beta cDNA libraries that 5'RACE produced using constant-segment primers. One entry per CDR3 protein results from TCRdb running MiXCR on the 5' RACE reads. The repertoire includes about 620,000 distinct CDR3 sequences, around 17% of them detected once, and around 13% sits in the top ten. Findings and limits, study-wide: For second-wave clones that peaked at day 37, SARS-CoV-2 specificity went unverified. From day 15 to 85, contracting clones were balanced between CD4 and CD8, whereas later expanders leaned toward CD4+.

This clonotype was detected many times. Its antigen is unidentified. This CDR3 comprises 12 residues. Germline lookup yields CDR1 SGHAT and CDR2 FQNNGV. V lost 5 bases and J 10 bases, leaving 15 bases between the germline ends. The rearrangement uses TRBV11-2 and TRBJ2-7; no clear D gene. Sequences were obtained from PBMCs or a T cell subset sorted from them (not recorded which). The TCR comes from an adult woman who had mild COVID-19 (a few samples of this study predate the infection). Cell type and time point are not known. CDR3 DNA sequence: TGTGCCAGCAGCCCGACTCTACGAGAACAGTACTTC. Its translation: CASSPTLREQYF.